One sample yielded the 28 T cell receptor beta chains listed below, sequenced in a study of cytomegalovirus exposure and HLA in healthy donors. Both 60 Vbeta primers and 13 Jbeta primers went into the PCR. Profiling relied on immunoSEQ multiplex PCR, and the TCRdb table lists in-frame clones only, not all of them. The table has some 200,000 clones, approximately 11% seen once. Sequenced input: PBMCs. Receptors were obtained from a man over 45 in good health and CMV-seropositive.

This chain links TRBV6-5 with TRBJ1-2; 7 bases align to TRBD1. The germline CDR1 and CDR2 sequences are MNHEY and SVGAGI. The CDR3 is 12 residues long. V was pared by 4 bases and J by 7 bases, with 3 bases of the junction left unmatched. The CDR3 region is CASSWRQGGYTF. The CDR3 nucleotides are TGTGCCAGCAGTTGGCGACAGGGTGGCTACACCTTC.

This sequence joins TRBV7-2 and TRBJ2-3; no clear D gene. Trimming removed 1 base from V and 2 bases from J, with 10 bases in between. CDR1 is SGHTA, CDR2 FQGNSA, per germline. The CDR3 is made up of 15 amino acids. CDR3 nucleotide sequence: TGTGCCAGCAGCTTAGGAGCACCTACCACAGATACGCAGTATTTT. As protein: CASSLGAPTTDTQYF.

There are a few counts of this clone. This rearrangement joins TRBV6-5 to TRBJ1-6; D remains ambiguous. Germline CDR1 MNHEY, CDR2 SVGAGI. Trimming pared 0 bases from V and 3 bases from J, leaving 9 bases between. The CDR3 spans 16 residues. The CDR3 is CASSYSTRVYNSPLHF. CDR3 bases: TGTGCCAGCAGTTACTCGACGAGGGTCTATAATTCACCCCTCCACTTT.

This clone came up a few times. The chain has TRBV9 and TRBJ1-1; no firm D call. Germline CDR1 and CDR2: SGDLS and YYNGEE. Trimming removed 0 bases at V and 5 bases at J, with 11 bases between. The CDR3 runs to 14 residues. DNA for the CDR3: TGTGCCAGCAGCGTAGACGTGATGAGTACTGAAGCTTTCTTT. It encodes CASSVDVMSTEAFF.

This chain connects TRBV10-2 to TRBJ2-7, with 10 bases fitting TRBD1. The CDR3 is 15 amino acids. Germline loops: CDR1 WSHSY, CDR2 SAAADI. The trim removed 3 bases at V and 5 bases at J, leaving 7 bases unmatched. The CDR3 nucleotides read TGCGCCAGCAGTGACCTGACAGGGGGCATAAACGAGCAGTACGTC. It translates to CASSDLTGGINEQYV.

This clone was seen only a few times. This chain connects TRBV6-1 to TRBJ2-7, with D maybe TRBD1 (6 bases). CDR1 is MNHNS, CDR2 SASEGT, per germline. V was clipped by 5 bases and J by 2 bases, with 16 bases between them. The CDR3 runs 15 residues. In nucleotides, the CDR3 is TGTGCCAGCAGTAGACTGGACAGTATGACCTACGAGCAGTACTTC. It encodes CASSRLDSMTYEQYF.

V is TRBV5-1 and J is TRBJ1-2; D might be TRBD1 (6 bases). CDR1 is SGHRS, CDR2 YFSETQ, per germline. V lost 4 bases, J lost 4 bases, and 17 bases lay in between. CDR3 length: 15 residues. The DNA for the CDR3 is TGCGCCAGCAGCCAGGGACACCAGAACCCCTATGGCTACACCTTC. Encoded protein: CASSQGHQNPYGYTF.

This clone was recorded a few times. The rearrangement uses TRBV6-1 and TRBJ2-7, with 8 bases matching TRBD2. Germline-derived CDR1 and CDR2 are MNHNS and SASEGT. V trimming: 7 bases; J trimming: 5 bases; junction bases outside the gene matches: 10. The CDR3 extends over 14 amino acids. The CDR3 bases are TGTGCCAGCAACTACGGGGGGGCCGAGAACGAGCAGTACGTC. This gives the protein CASNYGGAENEQYV.

The chain recombines TRBV5-4 with TRBJ2-7, with D possibly TRBD1 on 6 matching bases. The V and J ends lost 4 bases and 7 bases respectively, with 21 bases between them. The CDR3 spans 15 residues. Germline loops: CDR1 SGHNT, CDR2 YYREEE (reference sequence). This chain's CDR3 is CASSGPPGQRGEQYF. CDR3 nucleotides: TGTGCCAGCAGCGGGCCCCCGGGACAACGGGGAGAGCAGTACTTC.

The rearrangement links TRBV18 to TRBJ2-7; 9 nucleotides line up with TRBD1. Germline assignment: CDR1 KGHSH and CDR2 LQKENI. V was pared by 6 bases and J by 5 bases, with 2 bases of the junction left unmatched. CDR3 length equals 12 residues. The CDR3 DNA follows: TGTGCCAGCTCCCGGGACAGGGACGAGCAGTACTTC. Protein product: CASSRDRDEQYF.

This clone was picked up a small number of times. The chain employs TRBV15 and TRBJ2-1, with D maybe TRBD1 (7 bases). In germline, CDR1 is LNHNV, CDR2 YYDKDF (reference sequence). The V and J ends lost 0 bases and 4 bases respectively, with 13 bases between them. This CDR3 has 16 amino acids. The CDR3 nucleotides read TGTGCCACCAGCAGAGAAGGCGGGACAGTTTACAATGAGCAGTTCTTC. Translating gives CATSREGGTVYNEQFF.

This clone has only a few counts. Other nucleotide sequences from this sample produce the same CDR3. The chain combines TRBV7-9 with TRBJ1-5; D is possibly TRBD1 (5 bases). Germline-derived CDR1 and CDR2 are SEHNR and FQNEAQ (reference sequence). Between the trimmed V and J ends, which lost 2 bases and 6 bases, there was a span of 5 bases. The CDR3 extends over 12 amino acids. CDR3 sequence reads: CASSLRGQPQHF. As DNA, the CDR3 is TGTGCCAGCAGCTTAAGGGGTCAGCCCCAGCATTTT.

This rearrangement joins TRBV7-2 to TRBJ2-7; D is perhaps TRBD1 (6 bases). Germline-derived CDR1 and CDR2 are SGHTA and FQGNSA. CDR3 length: 15 residues. V lost 0 bases to trimming and J lost 3 bases, with 12 bases between them. CDR3 DNA sequence: TGTGCCAGCAGCTTAGCTGGGACACCCAACTACGAGCAGTACTTC. Encoded protein: CASSLAGTPNYEQYF.

The V call is TRBV2, the J call TRBJ2-7; D perhaps matches TRBD2 (5 bases). Trimming left V 7 bases short and J 6 bases short, with 10 bases between. The CDR3 totals 11 residues. Per germline, CDR1 SNHLY and CDR2 FYNNEI. CDR3 loop: CASTTEGEQYF. The CDR3 bases are TGTGCCAGCACCACAGAGGGCGAGCAGTACTTC.

This chain joins TRBV7-2 and TRBJ2-1, with D perhaps matching TRBD2 (6 bases). This CDR3 comprises 17 residues. The germline V gene has CDR1 SGHTA and CDR2 FQGNSA. With 4 bases removed from V and 2 bases from J, the gap between germline ends came to 18 bases. CDR3 DNA: TGTGCCAGCAGCTCCCTCGGAGGAGGGTTGCCCTACAATGAGCAGTTCTTC. Translating gives CASSSLGGGLPYNEQFF. Complete variable domain (other parts from reference TRBV7-2 and TRBJ2-1): GAGVSQSPSNKVTEKGKDVELRCDPISGHTALYWYRQSLGQGLEFLIYFQGNSAPDKSGLPSDRFSAERTGGSVSTLTIQRTQQEDSAVYLCASSSLGGGLPYNEQFFGPGTRLTVL.

This clone turned up a few times. This chain connects TRBV5-4 to TRBJ2-4, with a weak D call TRBD2 (6 bases). The CDR3 totals 16 residues. Germline CDR1 SGHNT, CDR2 YYREEE (reference sequence). The V end lost 3 bases, the J end lost 1 base, and 14 bases lay between the germline ends. The CDR3 nucleotides are TGTGCCAGCAGCTCTTCCGGGGGATTGGCCAAAAACATTCAGTACTTC. This gives the protein CASSSSGGLAKNIQYF.

This clone has only a few counts. Within the sample, other DNA sequences also encode this same CDR3. J is TRBJ2-3 and V is TRBV6-5, with D perhaps TRBD1 (6 bases). This CDR3 contains 11 residues. Trimming cost V 6 bases and J 5 bases, with 6 bases left between them. Germline V gene lookup returns CDR1 MNHEY and CDR2 SVGAGI. The DNA for the CDR3 is TGTGCCAGCAGAGGGGGAGATACGCAGTATTTT. Its translation is CASRGGDTQYF.

The V call is TRBV7-8, the J call TRBJ2-1, with 8 bases aligning to TRBD2. Germline lookup yields CDR1 SGHVS and CDR2 FQNEAQ. The CDR3 consists of 16 residues. V shed 4 bases, J shed 2 bases, and the junction held 7 bases outside the gene matches. The CDR3 coding sequence is TGTGCCAGCAGCTGGGGGGCGGGGGGACCCTACAATGAGCAGTTCTTC. Protein sequence: CASSWGAGGPYNEQFF. Full variable domain (missing parts from reference TRBV7-8 and TRBJ2-1): GAGVSQSPRYKVAKRGQDVALRCDPISGHVSLFWYQQALGQGPEFLTYFQNEAQLDKSGLPSDRFFAERPEGSVSTLKIQRTQQEDSAVYLCASSWGAGGPYNEQFFGPGTRLTVL.

The chain joins TRBV18 to TRBJ2-7; the match to TRBD1 covers 7 bases. The V and J ends lost 5 bases and 6 bases, in that order; junction bases with no gene match: 7. This CDR3 region has 13 residues. CDR1 and CDR2 (germline): KGHSH, LQKENI. CDR3 sequence: CASSSRQGLEQYV. CDR3 in DNA: TGTGCCAGCTCATCCAGACAGGGCCTCGAGCAGTACGTC.

The chain combines TRBV5-1 with TRBJ1-6, with 7 positions matching TRBD1. The length of the CDR3 is 14 residues. V was pared by 4 bases and J by 5 bases, with 3 bases of the junction left unmatched. Germline CDR1 is SGHRS and CDR2 is YFSETQ. This CDR3 reads CASSGGQNNSPLHF. CDR3 sequence (DNA): TGCGCCAGCAGCGGGGGACAGAATAATTCACCCCTCCACTTT.

This clone was detected a few times. The chain combines TRBV30 with TRBJ2-1, with a possible D match to TRBD1 (6 bases). Deletions cut 1 base from V and 8 bases from J, with 15 bases between. This CDR3 has 14 residues. Germline loops: CDR1 GTSNPN, CDR2 SVGIG (reference sequence). The DNA of the CDR3 is TGTGCCTGGAGTGGGACAGTCGCTTTGTATGAGCAGTTCTTC. This sequence encodes CAWSGTVALYEQFF.

This chain joins TRBV21-1 and TRBJ1-6; TRBD1 is taken as the D call from the table, unchecked against the DNA. TRBV21-1 is described as a pseudogene. This CDR3 has 18 amino acids. The chain's CDR3 is CASSSLARDRGNNSPLHF. Here the CDR3 DNA reads TGTGCCAGCAGCTCCCTAGCACGGGACAGGGGTAATAATTCACCCCTCCACTTT.

This clone was seen only a few times. The V gene is TRBV5-1, the J gene TRBJ2-6; D is possibly TRBD1 (5 bases). Trimming removed 5 bases from V and 1 base from J, with 16 bases in between. Germline CDR1 is SGHRS and CDR2 is YFSETQ. CDR3 length: 17 residues. In DNA form, the CDR3 reads TGCGCCAGCAGTCGGGCCCAAGGGGCTTCTGGGGCCAACGTCCTGACTTTC. Its translation: CASSRAQGASGANVLTF.

The chain combines TRBV10-2 with TRBJ1-1; 7 nucleotides line up with TRBD1. V lost 10 bases to trimming and J lost 3 bases; unmatched junction nucleotides: 14. Germline CDR1 reads WSHSY; CDR2 reads SAAADI. The CDR3 sequence is 15 residues long. CDR3 in amino acids: CATTVRGQSDTEAFF. The CDR3 coding sequence is TGCGCCACCACCGTGAGGGGGCAGTCTGACACTGAAGCTTTCTTT.

The rearrangement joins TRBV25-1 to TRBJ1-6; 8 bases are a match to TRBD1. There are 15 residues in the CDR3. With 3 bases clipped from V and 7 bases from J, the junction kept 5 bases outside the gene matches. Germline V gene data show CDR1 as MGHDK and CDR2 as SYGVNS. CDR3 region: CASSDETGDNSPLHF. CDR3 DNA: TGTGCCAGCAGTGACGAGACAGGGGACAATTCACCCCTCCACTTT.

This clone was detected only a few times. Other DNA sequences in the same sample also yield this CDR3. The V call is TRBV5-1, the J call TRBJ2-5; maybe TRBD1 (6 bases). V was trimmed by 7 bases and J by 1 base, leaving 14 bases between them. Germline V gives CDR1 SGHRS, CDR2 YFSETQ. The CDR3 is 14 amino acids. The CDR3 spells CASGGRDTQETQYF. As DNA, the CDR3 is TGCGCCAGCGGGGGCAGGGATACCCAAGAGACCCAGTACTTC.

The V call is TRBV4-3, the J call TRBJ2-3; 10 bases are shared with TRBD2. V was clipped by 0 bases and J by 8 bases; unmatched bases: 2. CDR3 length: 14 residues. Germline CDR1 LGHNA, CDR2 YSLEER. The DNA for the CDR3 is TGCGCCAGCAGCCAAGACCCTAGCGGGGGTACGCAGTATTTT. It codes for CASSQDPSGGTQYF.

The rearrangement links TRBV7-2 to TRBJ1-2, with 7 nucleotides matching TRBD1. The ends lost 3 bases at V and 6 bases at J; junction bases unmatched: 7. The CDR3 totals 14 residues. In germline, CDR1 is SGHTA, CDR2 FQGNSA. The CDR3 nucleotides are TGTGCCAGCAGCTTGGCGACAGGGCGTGATGGCTACACCTTC. Residues: CASSLATGRDGYTF.